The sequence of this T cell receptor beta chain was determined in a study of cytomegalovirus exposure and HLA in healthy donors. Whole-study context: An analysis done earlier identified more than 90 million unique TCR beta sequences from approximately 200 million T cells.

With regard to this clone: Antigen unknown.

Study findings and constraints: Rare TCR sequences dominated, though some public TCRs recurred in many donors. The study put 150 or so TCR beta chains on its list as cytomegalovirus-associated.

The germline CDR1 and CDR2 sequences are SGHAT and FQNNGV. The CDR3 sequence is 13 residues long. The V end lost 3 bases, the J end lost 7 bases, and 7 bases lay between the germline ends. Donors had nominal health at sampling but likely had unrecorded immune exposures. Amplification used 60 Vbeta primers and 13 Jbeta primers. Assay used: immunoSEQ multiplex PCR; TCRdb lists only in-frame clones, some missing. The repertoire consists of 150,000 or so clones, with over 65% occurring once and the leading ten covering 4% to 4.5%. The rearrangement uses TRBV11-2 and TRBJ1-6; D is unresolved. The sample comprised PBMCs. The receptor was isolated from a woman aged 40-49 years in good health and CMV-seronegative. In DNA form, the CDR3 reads TGTGCCAGCAGCTTGCGTTCGAATTCACCCCTCCACTTT. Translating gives CASSLRSNSPLHF. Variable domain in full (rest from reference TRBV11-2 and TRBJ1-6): EAGVAQSPRYKIIEKRQSVAFWCNPISGHATLYWYQQILGQGPKLLIQFQNNGVVDDSQLPKDRFSAERLKGVDSTLKIQPAKLEDSAVYLCASSLRSNSPLHFGNGTRLTVT.